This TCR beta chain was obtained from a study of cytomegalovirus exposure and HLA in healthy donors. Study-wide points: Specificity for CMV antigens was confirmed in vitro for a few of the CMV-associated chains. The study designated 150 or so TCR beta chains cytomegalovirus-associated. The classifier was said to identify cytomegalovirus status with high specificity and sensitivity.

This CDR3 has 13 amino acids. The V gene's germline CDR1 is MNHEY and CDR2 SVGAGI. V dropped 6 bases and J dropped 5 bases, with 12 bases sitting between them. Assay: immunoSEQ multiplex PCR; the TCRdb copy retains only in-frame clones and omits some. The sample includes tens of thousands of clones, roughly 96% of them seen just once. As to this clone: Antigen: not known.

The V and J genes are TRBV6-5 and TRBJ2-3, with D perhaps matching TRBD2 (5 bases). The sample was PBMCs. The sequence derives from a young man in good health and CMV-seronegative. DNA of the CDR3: TGTGCCAGCAGCCGAAAGCGGAGAGATACGCAGTATTTT. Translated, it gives CASSRKRRDTQYF.